Following are 3 T cell receptor beta chains from one sample sequenced in a study of T cells after yellow fever vaccination. MiXCR, run by TCRdb on the 5' RACE reads, gives a single entry per CDR3 protein. There are 300,000 to 350,000 distinct CDR3 sequences in the sample; roughly 10% occur only once, and about 3% lies in the top ten. The sample in question was CD4+ T cells sorted from PBMCs, obtained 45 days after the yellow fever booster vaccination. Every receptor here comes from a man younger than 35 who received the YFV17D yellow fever vaccine.

This rearrangement joins TRBV11-3 to TRBJ2-7, with TRBD1 matching 8 bases. CDR3 length equals 15 residues. The trim removed 5 bases at V and 0 bases at J, leaving 6 bases unmatched. Germline CDR1 is SGHNT and CDR2 is YENEEA. The CDR3 DNA is TGTGCCAGCAGCCCGCGGGACAGGAGCTCCTACGAGCAGTACGTC. Its translation is CASSPRDRSSYEQYV.

The V call is TRBV9, the J call TRBJ1-3, with D tentatively TRBD1 (6 bases). Deletions cut 4 bases from V and 0 bases from J, with 14 bases between. Germline V CDR1 and CDR2: SGDLS, YYNGEE. The CDR3 spans 16 residues. The CDR3 DNA is TGTGCCAGCAGCCGAGGACAGCTGAGCTCTGGAAACACCATATATTTT. Translating it yields CASSRGQLSSGNTIYF.

This clonotype was detected only a few times. The genes are TRBV13 and TRBJ2-4; D unclear. The CDR3 has 16 amino acids. V lost 4 bases and J lost 0, with 13 bases in between. Germline loops: CDR1 PRHDT, CDR2 FYEKMQ (reference sequence). The CDR3 nucleotides read TGTGCCAGCAGCTATGGACGAGACATAGCCAAAAACATTCAGTACTTC. Translation: CASSYGRDIAKNIQYF. Full variable domain (outside the CDR3, taken from reference TRBV13 and TRBJ2-4): AAGVIQSPRHLIKEKRETATLKCYPIPRHDTVYWYQQGPGQDPQFLISFYEKMQSDKGSIPDRFSAQQFSDYHSELNMSSLELGDSALYFCASSYGRDIAKNIQYFGAGTRLSVL.